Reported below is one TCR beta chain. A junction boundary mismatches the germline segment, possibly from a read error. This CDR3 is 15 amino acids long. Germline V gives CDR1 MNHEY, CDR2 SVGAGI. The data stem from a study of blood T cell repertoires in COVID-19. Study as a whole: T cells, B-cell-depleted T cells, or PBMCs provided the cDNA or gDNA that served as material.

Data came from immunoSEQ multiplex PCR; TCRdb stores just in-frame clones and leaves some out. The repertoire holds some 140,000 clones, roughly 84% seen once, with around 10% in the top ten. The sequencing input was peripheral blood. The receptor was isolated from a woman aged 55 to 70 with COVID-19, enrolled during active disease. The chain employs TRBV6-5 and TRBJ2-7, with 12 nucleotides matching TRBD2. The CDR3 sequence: CAGSYSTSGRYEQYF. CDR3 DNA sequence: TGTGCCGGCAGTTACTCAACTAGCGGGAGGTACGAGCAGTACTTC.